This TCR beta chain is drawn from a study of cytomegalovirus exposure and HLA in healthy donors. General observations from the study: Earlier analysis found most TCR beta V segments productive about 87% or about 30% of the time.

In regard to this clone: The antigen remains unidentified.

The J segment lost 7 bases and the V segment lost 4 bases, leaving 9 bases of the junction unmatched. This CDR3 has 15 amino acids. CDR1 is SGHRS, CDR2 YFSETQ, per germline. The donors (healthy individuals) were bone marrow donors. The PCR made use of 60 Vbeta and 13 Jbeta primers. Profiling relied on immunoSEQ multiplex PCR, and the TCRdb table lists in-frame clones only, not all of them. The ten top clones account for 0.96%, within a sample of about 140,000 clones. The chain combines TRBV5-1 with TRBJ2-1; 9 nucleotides agree with TRBD2. The clonotype comes from a male donor in good health and CMV-seronegative. Sequencing was done on a sample of PBMCs. Here the CDR3 DNA reads TGCGCCAGCAGCGAAAATAGCGGGAGTGGAAATGAGCAGTTCTTC. The encoded protein is CASSENSGSGNEQFF.